This record concerns one TCR beta chain sequence. No antigen is known for it. Base qualities were left out, and no much larger clone turns up one base away. This sample is part of a study of blood T cell repertoires in COVID-19 (dated by TCRdb to 2018 to 2021). About the investigation overall: Samples from collaborators originated in the United States, Italy and Spain and spanned both the acute and convalescent phases of COVID-19. The repertoires were made available in a free public database intended to serve as a resource for research on the immune response to SARS-CoV-2. Nearly every sample came with metadata listing a de-identified subject ID, COVID-19 status, age in years and sex. Subjects who had been exposed to COVID-19, were actively infected with it, or had recovered from it provided the deeply sampled blood TCRbeta repertoires that made up the dataset. Where available, HLA class I and class II types were taken from metadata supplied by the sample provider and were not determined by assay-based typing. The samples were drawn from the first 160 participants of the ongoing ImmuneRACE study and from 1,254 subjects provided by 6 global collaborators. The prospective study material was composed of cDNA or gDNA derived from T cells, B-cell-depleted T cells, or PBMCs.

The paper's findings and limits, for the study overall: The amount of clinical and demographic metadata varied by source and participant and was provided uncurated.

The immunoSEQ Assay, a bias-controlled multiplex PCR, was used to amplify TCRbeta CDR3 regions from genomic DNA. As for how the authors treated the data: The number of nucleated cells in each sample was estimated from the amplification of reference gene primers within the assay. To quantify the absolute abundance of each unique TCRbeta CDR3 rearrangement, sequence reads were collapsed and filtered. For each sample, productive Simpson clonality was calculated as the square root of Simpson's diversity index across productive rearrangements. Drawn from immuneACCESS, this table holds only the in-frame rearrangements with V and J called that TCRdb kept. Clones are partly lost; checked studies trace under half to an unresolved V gene and leave the rest unexplained. That table gives V, J and clone size, and the DNA gave D and trimming. Here the sample has 250,000 to 400,000 clones; more than 70% occur a single time. The ten largest clones add up to 1.5% to 2% of the sample.

One collaborating source in Seattle enrolled patients while the patients were actively infected and followed the patients over time throughout the course of disease. Whole blood was collected in K2EDTA tubes by collaborating institutions according to the institutions' own protocols. For TCRbeta analysis, collaborators shipped samples in one of three forms: frozen whole blood, isolated PBMCs, or DNA extracted from either of those sample types. This sequence was found in a woman under 40 with COVID-19, enrolled during active disease. Sequenced material: peripheral blood.

This receptor has the CDR3 CASSQVQGNTDTQYF. The bases are TGTGCCAGCAGCCAAGTACAGGGAAACACAGATACGCAGTATTTT. The chain is made from TRBV14 and TRBJ2-3, with TRBD1 tentatively as D gene (6 bases match). CDR1 SGHDN and CDR2 FVKESK are derived from the germline V gene. Including the terminal cysteine and phenylalanine, the CDR3 comprises 15 residues. Only the CDR3 part of the read is kept: 45 bases, read in frame from the first base. Relative to germline, V is 1 base shorter and J is 2 bases shorter, with 10 bases between their ends.